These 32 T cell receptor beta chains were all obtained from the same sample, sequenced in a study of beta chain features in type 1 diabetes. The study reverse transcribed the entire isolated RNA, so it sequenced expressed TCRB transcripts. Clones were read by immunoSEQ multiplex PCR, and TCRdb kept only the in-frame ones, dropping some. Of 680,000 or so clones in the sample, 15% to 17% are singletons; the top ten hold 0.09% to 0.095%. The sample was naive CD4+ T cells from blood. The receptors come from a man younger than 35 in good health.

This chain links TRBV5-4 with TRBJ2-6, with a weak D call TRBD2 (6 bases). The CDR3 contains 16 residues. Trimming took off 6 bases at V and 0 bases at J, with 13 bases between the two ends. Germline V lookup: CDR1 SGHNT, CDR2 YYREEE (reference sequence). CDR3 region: CASTQGRNSGANVLTF. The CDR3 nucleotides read TGTGCCAGCACCCAAGGGAGGAACTCTGGGGCCAACGTCCTGACTTTC.

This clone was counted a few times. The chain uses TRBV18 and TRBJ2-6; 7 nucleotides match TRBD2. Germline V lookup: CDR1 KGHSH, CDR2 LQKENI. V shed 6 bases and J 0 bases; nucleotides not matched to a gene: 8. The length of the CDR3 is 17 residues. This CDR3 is CASSRTSAASGANVLTF. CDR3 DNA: TGTGCCAGCTCGCGTACTAGCGCGGCCTCTGGGGCCAACGTCCTGACTTTC.

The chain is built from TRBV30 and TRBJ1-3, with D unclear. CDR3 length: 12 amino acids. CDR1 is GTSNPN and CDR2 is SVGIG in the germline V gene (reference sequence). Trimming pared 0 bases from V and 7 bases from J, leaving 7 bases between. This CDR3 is CAWSVRTNTIYF. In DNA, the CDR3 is TGTGCCTGGAGTGTAAGGACGAACACCATATATTTT. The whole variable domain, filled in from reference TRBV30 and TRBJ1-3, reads SQTIHQWPATLVQPVGSPLSLECTVEGTSNPNLYWYRQAAGRGLQLLFYSVGIGQISSEVPQNLSASRPQDRQFILSSKKLLLSDSGFYLCAWSVRTNTIYFGEGSWLTVV.

The CDR3 sequence: CASGVLASTYF. In DNA, the CDR3 is TGTGCCAGCGGTGTACTAGCGTCGACGTACTTC. The chain recombines TRBV28 with TRBJ2-4; 7 bases are a match to TRBD2. V was clipped by 8 bases and J by 15 bases; unmatched bases: 10. From germline, CDR1 is MDHEN and CDR2 SYDVKM. There are 11 residues in the CDR3.

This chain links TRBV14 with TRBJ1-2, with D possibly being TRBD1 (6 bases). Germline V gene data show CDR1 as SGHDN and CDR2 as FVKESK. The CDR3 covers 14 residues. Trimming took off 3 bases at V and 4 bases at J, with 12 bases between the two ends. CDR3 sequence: CASSHDRRRYGYTF. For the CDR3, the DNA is TGTGCCAGCAGCCACGACAGGCGCCGCTATGGCTACACCTTC.

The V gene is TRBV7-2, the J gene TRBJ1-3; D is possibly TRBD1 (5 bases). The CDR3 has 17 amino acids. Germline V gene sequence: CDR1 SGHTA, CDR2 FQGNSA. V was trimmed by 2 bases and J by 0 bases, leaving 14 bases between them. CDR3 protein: CASSLSHKGNSGNTIYF. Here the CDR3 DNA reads TGTGCCAGCAGCTTATCCCACAAGGGGAACTCTGGAAACACCATATATTTT.

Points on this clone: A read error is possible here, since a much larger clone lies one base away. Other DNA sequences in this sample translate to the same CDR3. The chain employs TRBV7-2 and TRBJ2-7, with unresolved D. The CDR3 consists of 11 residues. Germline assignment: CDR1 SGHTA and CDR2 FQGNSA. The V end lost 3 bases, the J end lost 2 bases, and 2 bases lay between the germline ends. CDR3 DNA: TGTGCCAGCAGCTTCACCTACGAGCAGTACTTC. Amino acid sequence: CASSFTYEQYF.

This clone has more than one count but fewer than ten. For the CDR3, the DNA is TGTGCCAGCAGCCCCTTCCCTCCCCCCTCTGGGGCCAACGTCCTGACTTTC. Translation gives CASSPFPPPSGANVLTF. This sequence joins TRBV4-2 and TRBJ2-6; D gene unclear. Trimming took off 4 bases at V and 0 bases at J, with 13 bases between the two ends. Germline-derived CDR1 and CDR2 are LGHNA and YNFKEQ. There are 17 residues in the CDR3.

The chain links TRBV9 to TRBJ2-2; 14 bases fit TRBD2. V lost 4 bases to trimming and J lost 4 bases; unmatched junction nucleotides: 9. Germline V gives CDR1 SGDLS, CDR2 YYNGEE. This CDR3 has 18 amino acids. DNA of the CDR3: TGTGCCAGCAGCTTCGGGACTAGCGGGAGTTCGGTCACCGGGGAGCTGTTTTTT. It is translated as CASSFGTSGSSVTGELFF.

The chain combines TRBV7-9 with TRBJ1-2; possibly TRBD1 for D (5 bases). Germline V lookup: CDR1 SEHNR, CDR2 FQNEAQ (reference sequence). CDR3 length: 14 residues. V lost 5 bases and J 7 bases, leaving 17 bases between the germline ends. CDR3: CASSPAGGKAGYTF. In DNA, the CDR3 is TGTGCCAGCAGCCCCGCGGGGGGGAAGGCTGGCTACACCTTC.

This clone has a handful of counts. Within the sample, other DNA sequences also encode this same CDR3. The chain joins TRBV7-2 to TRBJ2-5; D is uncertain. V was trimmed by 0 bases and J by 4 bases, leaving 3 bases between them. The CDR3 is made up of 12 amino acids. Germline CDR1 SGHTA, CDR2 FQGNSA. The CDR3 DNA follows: TGTGCCAGCAGCTTAGCCCGAGAGACCCAGTACTTC. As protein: CASSLARETQYF.

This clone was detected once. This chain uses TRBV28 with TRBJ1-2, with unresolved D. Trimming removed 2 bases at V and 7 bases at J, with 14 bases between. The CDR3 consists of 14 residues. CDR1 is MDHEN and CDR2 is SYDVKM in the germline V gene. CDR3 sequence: CASSLGRAEGGYTF. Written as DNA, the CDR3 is TGTGCCAGCAGTTTAGGGCGGGCCGAGGGTGGCTACACCTTC.

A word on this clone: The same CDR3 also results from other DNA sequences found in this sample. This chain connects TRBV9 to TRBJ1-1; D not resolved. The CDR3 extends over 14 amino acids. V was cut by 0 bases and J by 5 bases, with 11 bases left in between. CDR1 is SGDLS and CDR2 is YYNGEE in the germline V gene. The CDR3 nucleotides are TGTGCCAGCAGCGTAGATGGCAGAAGAACTGAAGCTTTCTTT. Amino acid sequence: CASSVDGRRTEAFF.

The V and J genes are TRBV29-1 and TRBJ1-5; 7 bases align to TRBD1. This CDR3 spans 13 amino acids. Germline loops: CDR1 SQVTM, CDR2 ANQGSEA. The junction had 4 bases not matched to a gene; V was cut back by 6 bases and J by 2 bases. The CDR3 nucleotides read TGCAGCGTCCAGGGGGTAGGCAATCAGCCCCAGCATTTT. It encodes CSVQGVGNQPQHF. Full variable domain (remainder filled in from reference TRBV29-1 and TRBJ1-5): SAVISQKPSRDICQRGTSLTIQCQVDSQVTMMFWYRQQPGQSLTLIATANQGSEATYESGFVIDKFPISRPNLTFSTLTVSNMSPEDSSIYLCSVQGVGNQPQHFGDGTRLSIL.

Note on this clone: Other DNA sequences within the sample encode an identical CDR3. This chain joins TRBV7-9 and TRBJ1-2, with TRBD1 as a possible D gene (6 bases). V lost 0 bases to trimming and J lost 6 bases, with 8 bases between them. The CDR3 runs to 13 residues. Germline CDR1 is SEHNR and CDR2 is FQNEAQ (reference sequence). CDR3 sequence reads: CASSLAGGNGYTF. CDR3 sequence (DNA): TGTGCCAGCAGCTTAGCAGGGGGAAATGGCTACACCTTC. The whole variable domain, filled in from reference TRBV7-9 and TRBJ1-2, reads DTGVSQNPRHKITKRGQNVTFRCDPISEHNRLYWYRQTLGQGPEFLTYFQNEAQLEKSRLLSDRFSAERPKGSFSTLEIQRTEQGDSAMYLCASSLAGGNGYTFGSGTRLTVV.

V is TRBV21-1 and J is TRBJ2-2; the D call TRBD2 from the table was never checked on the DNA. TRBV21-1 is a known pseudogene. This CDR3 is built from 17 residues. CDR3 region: CASSLPGRGADTGELFF. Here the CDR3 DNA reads TGTGCCAGCAGCCTCCCCGGGAGGGGCGCGGACACCGGGGAGCTGTTTTTT.

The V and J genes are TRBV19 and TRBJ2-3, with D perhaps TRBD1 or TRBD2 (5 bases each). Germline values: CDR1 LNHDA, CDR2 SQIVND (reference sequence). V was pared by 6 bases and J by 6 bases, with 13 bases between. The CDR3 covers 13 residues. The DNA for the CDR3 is TGTGCCAGTAGATTCGGGGCCGTGGATACGCAGTATTTT. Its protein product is CASRFGAVDTQYF.

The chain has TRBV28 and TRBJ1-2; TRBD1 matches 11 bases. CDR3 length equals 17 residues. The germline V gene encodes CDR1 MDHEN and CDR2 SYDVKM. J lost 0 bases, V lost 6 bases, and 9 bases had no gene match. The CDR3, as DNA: TGTGCCAGCAGGACCGGGACAGGGGGAACAACTAACTATGGCTACACCTTC. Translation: CASRTGTGGTTNYGYTF.

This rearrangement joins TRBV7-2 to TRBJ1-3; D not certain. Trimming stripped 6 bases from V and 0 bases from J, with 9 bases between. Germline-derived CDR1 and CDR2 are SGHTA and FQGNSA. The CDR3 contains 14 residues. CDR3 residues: CASRGPISGNTIYF. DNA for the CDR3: TGTGCCAGCAGAGGGCCGATCTCTGGAAACACCATATATTTT.

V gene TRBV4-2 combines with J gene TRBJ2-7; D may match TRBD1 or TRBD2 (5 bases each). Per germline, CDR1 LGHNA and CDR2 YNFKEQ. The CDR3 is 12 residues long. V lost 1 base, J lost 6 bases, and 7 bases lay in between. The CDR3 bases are TGTGCCAGCAGCCAAGTGGGACGCGAGCAGTACTTC. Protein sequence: CASSQVGREQYF.

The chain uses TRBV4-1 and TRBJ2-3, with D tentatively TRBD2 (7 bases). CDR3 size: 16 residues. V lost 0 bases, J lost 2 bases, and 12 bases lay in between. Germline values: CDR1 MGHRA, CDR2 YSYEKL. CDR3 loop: CASSQDHGGATDTQYF. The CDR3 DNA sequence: TGCGCCAGCAGCCAAGATCATGGGGGGGCCACAGATACGCAGTATTTT.

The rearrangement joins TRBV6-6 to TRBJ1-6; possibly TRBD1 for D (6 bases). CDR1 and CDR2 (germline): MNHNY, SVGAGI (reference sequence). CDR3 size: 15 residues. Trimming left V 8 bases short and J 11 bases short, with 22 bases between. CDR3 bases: TGTGCCAGCGTTTCAGGGGATGAGAGACGAGCACCCCTCCACTTT. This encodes CASVSGDERRAPLHF.

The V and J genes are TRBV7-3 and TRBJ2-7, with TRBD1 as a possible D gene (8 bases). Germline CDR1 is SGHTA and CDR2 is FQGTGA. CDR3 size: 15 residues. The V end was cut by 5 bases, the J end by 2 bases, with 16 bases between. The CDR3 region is CASSPSGTGTYEQYF. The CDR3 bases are TGTGCCAGCAGCCCGAGCGGGACAGGCACCTACGAGCAGTACTTC. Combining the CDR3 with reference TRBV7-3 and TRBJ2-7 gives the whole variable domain GAGVSQTPSNKVTEKGKYVELRCDPISGHTALYWYRQSLGQGPEFLIYFQGTGAADDSGLPNDRFFAVRPEGSVSTLKIQRTERGDSAVYLCASSPSGTGTYEQYFGPGTRLTVT.

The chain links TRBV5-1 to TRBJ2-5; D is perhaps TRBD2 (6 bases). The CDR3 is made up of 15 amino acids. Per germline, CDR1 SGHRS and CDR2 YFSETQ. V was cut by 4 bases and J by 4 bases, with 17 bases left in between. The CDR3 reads CASSRLGGGGETQYF. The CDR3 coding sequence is TGCGCCAGCAGCCGGCTCGGGGGAGGCGGAGAGACCCAGTACTTC. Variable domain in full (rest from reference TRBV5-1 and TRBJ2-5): KAGVTQTPRYLIKTRGQQVTLSCSPISGHRSVSWYQQTPGQGLQFLFEYFSETQRNKGNFPGRFSGRQFSNSRSEMNVSTLELGDSALYLCASSRLGGGGETQYFGPGTRLLVL.

CDR3 amino acids: CASSLGLVGYNEQFF. The CDR3 bases are TGCGCCAGCAGCCTAGGACTAGTCGGTTACAATGAGCAGTTCTTC. This chain joins TRBV4-1 and TRBJ2-1; 7 bases are shared with TRBD2. Germline V gene sequence: CDR1 MGHRA, CDR2 YSYEKL. V lost 4 bases, J lost 4 bases, and 7 bases stayed unmatched. The CDR3 spans 15 residues.

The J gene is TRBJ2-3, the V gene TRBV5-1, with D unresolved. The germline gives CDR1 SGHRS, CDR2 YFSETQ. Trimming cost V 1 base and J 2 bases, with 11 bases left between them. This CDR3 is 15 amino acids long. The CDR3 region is CASSLSGWFTDTQYF. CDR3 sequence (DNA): TGCGCCAGCAGCTTGTCTGGCTGGTTCACAGATACGCAGTATTTT.

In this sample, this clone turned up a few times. Here the CDR3 DNA reads TGTGCCAGCTCATCCTCCGGAGGGGCCACCTACGAGCAGTACTTC. Residues: CASSSSGGATYEQYF. This chain links TRBV18 with TRBJ2-7, with D perhaps TRBD2 (6 bases). The germline gives CDR1 KGHSH, CDR2 LQKENI. This CDR3 is 15 amino acids long. The V and J ends lost 5 bases and 2 bases respectively, with 16 bases between them. Together with reference TRBV18 and TRBJ2-7, the CDR3 gives the full variable domain: NAGVMQNPRHLVRRRGQEARLRCSPMKGHSHVYWYRQLPEEGLKFMVYLQKENIIDESGMPKERFSAEFPKEGPSILRIQQVVRGDSAAYFCASSSSGGATYEQYFGPGTRLTVT.

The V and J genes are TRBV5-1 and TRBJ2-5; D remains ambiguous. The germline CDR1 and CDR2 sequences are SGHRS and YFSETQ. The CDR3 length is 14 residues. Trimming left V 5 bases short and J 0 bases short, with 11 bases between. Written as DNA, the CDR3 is TGCGCCAGCAGACTGACCCCTTACCAAGAGACCCAGTACTTC. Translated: CASRLTPYQETQYF.

In DNA form, the CDR3 reads TGTGCCAGCAGCCGAAATACAGGGTTTAAGGGCGGCTACACCTTC. Its translation: CASSRNTGFKGGYTF. V is TRBV5-6 and J is TRBJ1-2; possible D gene TRBD1, 6 bases. The V gene lost 4 bases and the J gene lost 8 bases, with 21 bases spanning the gap. Germline lookup yields CDR1 SGHDT and CDR2 YYEEEE. This CDR3 contains 15 residues.

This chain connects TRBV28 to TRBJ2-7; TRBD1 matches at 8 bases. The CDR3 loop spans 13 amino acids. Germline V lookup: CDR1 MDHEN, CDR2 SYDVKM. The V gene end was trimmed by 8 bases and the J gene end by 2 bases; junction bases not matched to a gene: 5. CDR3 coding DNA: TGTGCCAGCTGTGTGGGACAGGCCTACGAGCAGTACTTC. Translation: CASCVGQAYEQYF.

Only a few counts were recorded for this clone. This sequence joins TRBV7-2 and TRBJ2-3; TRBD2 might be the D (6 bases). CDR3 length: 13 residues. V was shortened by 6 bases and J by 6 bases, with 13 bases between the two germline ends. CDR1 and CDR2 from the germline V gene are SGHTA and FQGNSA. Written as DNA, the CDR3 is TGTGCCAGCAGAGGCGGGATTTCCGATACGCAGTATTTT. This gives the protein CASRGGISDTQYF.

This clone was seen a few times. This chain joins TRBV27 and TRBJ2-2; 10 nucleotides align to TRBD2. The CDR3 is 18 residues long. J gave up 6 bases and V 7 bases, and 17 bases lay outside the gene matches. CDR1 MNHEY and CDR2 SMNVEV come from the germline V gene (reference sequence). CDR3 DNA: TGTGCCAGCAACCTACCGTATAATAGACTAGCGGGCCCCGGGGAGCTGTTTTTT. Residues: CASNLPYNRLAGPGELFF.